A selection of T cell receptor beta chains follows, all from one sample in a study of blood T cell repertoires in COVID-19. The protocol was immunoSEQ multiplex PCR, while the TCRdb copy is restricted to in-frame clones and leaves out a portion. Of 120,000 to 150,000 clones in the sample, around nine tenths were seen once. Material for sequencing was peripheral blood. These receptors were collected from a woman between 35 and 50 years old with acute or convalescent COVID-19. Both conserved end residues are part of each CDR3. The listing skips clone size in some rows; elsewhere it reads once, few, many or a size class.

CDR3aa: CASSHASSGGITGELFF
len: 17
j_gene: TRBJ2-2
v_gene: TRBV7-2
abundance: .

CDR3aa: CASSPGTGNSPLHF
len: 14
j_gene: TRBJ1-6
v_gene: TRBV19
abundance: .

CDR3aa: CAWSGQLNEKLFF
len: 13
j_gene: TRBJ1-4
v_gene: TRBV30
abundance: .

CDR3aa: CASSPGGGGPRYGYTF
len: 16
j_gene: TRBJ1-2
v_gene: TRBV7-2
abundance: .

CDR3aa: CASSRSRRTEAFF
len: 13
j_gene: TRBJ1-1
v_gene: TRBV27
abundance: .

CDR3aa: CASSLNSIDEKLFF
len: 14
j_gene: TRBJ1-4
v_gene: TRBV7-2
abundance: .

CDR3aa: CASSLVPGETQYF
len: 13
j_gene: TRBJ2-5
v_gene: TRBV11-1
abundance: .

CDR3aa: CASSQDNVATITEAFF
len: 16
j_gene: TRBJ1-1
v_gene: TRBV4-3
abundance: .

CDR3aa: CASSIVLRGSYEQYF
len: 15
j_gene: TRBJ2-7
v_gene: TRBV19
abundance: .

CDR3aa: CASSLDGRGMNTEAFF
len: 16
j_gene: TRBJ1-1
v_gene: TRBV4-3
abundance: .

CDR3aa: CASSLGPPANYGYTF
len: 15
j_gene: TRBJ1-2
v_gene: TRBV27
abundance: .

CDR3aa: CASSYSAGGAGGYTF
len: 15
j_gene: TRBJ1-2
v_gene: TRBV6-5
abundance: few

CDR3aa: CASSVWGGNQPQHF
len: 14
j_gene: TRBJ1-5
v_gene: TRBV9
abundance: .

CDR3aa: CASTKQGTNEKLFF
len: 14
j_gene: TRBJ1-4
v_gene: TRBV19
abundance: .

CDR3aa: CASSSEDRGTDTQYF
len: 15
j_gene: TRBJ2-3
v_gene: TRBV5-1
abundance: .

CDR3aa: CASSRDSPNYGYTF
len: 14
j_gene: TRBJ1-2
v_gene: TRBV19
abundance: few

CDR3aa: CASSSRTGGFGYTF
len: 14
j_gene: TRBJ1-2
v_gene: TRBV6-5
abundance: .

CDR3aa: CASSTGTSGPYEQYF
len: 15
j_gene: TRBJ2-7
v_gene: TRBV2
abundance: .

CDR3aa: CASSYPGSGQGYGYTF
len: 16
j_gene: TRBJ1-2
v_gene: TRBV6-5
abundance: .

CDR3aa: CASSPLWDFQAF
len: 12
j_gene: TRBJ1-2
v_gene: TRBV28
abundance: .

CDR3aa: CASSERLAGVDEQFF
len: 15
j_gene: TRBJ2-1
v_gene: TRBV6-1
abundance: once

CDR3aa: CASSQGLVNNEQFF
len: 14
j_gene: TRBJ2-1
v_gene: TRBV3-1/TRBV3-2
abundance: .

CDR3aa: CASSQDTLAGGLSYEQYF
len: 18
j_gene: TRBJ2-7
v_gene: TRBV4-3
abundance: .

CDR3aa: CASSLQGAPQETQYF
len: 15
j_gene: TRBJ2-5
v_gene: TRBV7-9
abundance: .

CDR3aa: CASSPRVAGVLHRSYNEQFF
len: 20
j_gene: TRBJ2-1
v_gene: TRBV18
abundance: .

CDR3aa: CASSLAPGTVPGELFF
len: 16
j_gene: TRBJ2-2
v_gene: TRBV5-5
abundance: .

CDR3aa: CASSFRVGELFF
len: 12
j_gene: TRBJ2-2
v_gene: TRBV28
abundance: .

CDR3aa: CASRTQGAYSPLHF
len: 14
j_gene: TRBJ1-6
v_gene: TRBV27
abundance: .

CDR3aa: CASSLAILRDSNDEQYF
len: 17
j_gene: TRBJ2-7
v_gene: TRBV7-9
abundance: .

CDR3aa: CASSRDRVGYGYTF
len: 14
j_gene: TRBJ1-2
v_gene: TRBV7-2
abundance: .

CDR3aa: CATTRSGMGQYTQYF
len: 15
j_gene: TRBJ2-3
v_gene: TRBV6-5
abundance: .

CDR3aa: CASSYGQVPQSVYGYTF
len: 17
j_gene: TRBJ1-2
v_gene: TRBV6-2/TRBV6-3
abundance: .

CDR3aa: CASSLAGVPYEQYF
len: 14
j_gene: TRBJ2-7
v_gene: TRBV5-1
abundance: .

CDR3aa: CASSTTTGALHGYTF
len: 15
j_gene: TRBJ1-2
v_gene: TRBV6-5
abundance: .

CDR3aa: CASSQGAGGGYEQYF
len: 15
j_gene: TRBJ2-7
v_gene: TRBV4-3
abundance: .

CDR3aa: CASSKSGRAYEQYF
len: 14
j_gene: TRBJ2-7
v_gene: TRBV5-4
abundance: .

CDR3aa: CASSESRGTSGSMRQYF
len: 17
j_gene: TRBJ2-3
v_gene: TRBV25-1
abundance: .

CDR3aa: CASRAPNTGELFF
len: 13
j_gene: TRBJ2-2
v_gene: TRBV6-5
abundance: .

CDR3aa: CASGDESKNIQYF
len: 13
j_gene: TRBJ2-4
v_gene: TRBV25-1
abundance: once

CDR3aa: CAISEGTVNQPQHF
len: 14
j_gene: TRBJ1-5
v_gene: TRBV10-3
abundance: .

CDR3aa: CASSFDRGLGQPQHF
len: 15
j_gene: TRBJ1-5
v_gene: TRBV27
abundance: .

CDR3aa: CASSPPDRESGYTF
len: 14
j_gene: TRBJ1-2
v_gene: TRBV19
abundance: .

CDR3aa: CASSQDSSFSSSEQYF
len: 16
j_gene: TRBJ2-7
v_gene: TRBV4-3
abundance: .

CDR3aa: CASSYSAATEAFF
len: 13
j_gene: TRBJ1-1
v_gene: TRBV6-2/TRBV6-3
abundance: .

CDR3aa: CASSQAEGLEKLFF
len: 14
j_gene: TRBJ1-4
v_gene: TRBV4-1
abundance: .

CDR3aa: CASSFGQTRSMNTEAFF
len: 17
j_gene: TRBJ1-1
v_gene: TRBV7-9
abundance: .

CDR3aa: CATSDSGTANTGELFF
len: 16
j_gene: TRBJ2-2
v_gene: TRBV24-1
abundance: .

CDR3aa: CASSPRAGAGPADTQYF
len: 17
j_gene: TRBJ2-3
v_gene: TRBV9
abundance: .

CDR3aa: CASSQGEGGRDTQYF
len: 15
j_gene: TRBJ2-3
v_gene: TRBV5-1
abundance: .

CDR3aa: CSALGPNIQYF
len: 11
j_gene: TRBJ2-4
v_gene: TRBV20-1
abundance: .